The 10 T cell receptor beta chains in this list originate from one sample, sequenced in a study of immune heterogeneity within non-small cell lung tumors. Bulk tumor genomic DNA constituted the template, at 450 to 700 ng per sample. Several biopsies were collected from each primary tumor during surgery. They were spaced as far apart as possible within the tumor mass. Patients went through curative surgery, and their non-small cell lung cancer was untreated and newly diagnosed. A first 10-cycle multiplex round used 32 V-gene and 13 J-gene primers on TCR beta CDR3. One entry per CDR3 protein results from TCRdb running MiXCR on the multiplex PCR reads. The table includes fewer than 15,000 distinct CDR3 sequences, around a fifth detected once. Sample: lung tumor tissue. These receptors were collected from a man in his 60s with non-small cell lung cancer.

In this sample, this clonotype is medium-sized. The V call is TRBV2, the J call TRBJ1-6, with 10 bases that match TRBD1. The CDR3 has 14 amino acids. The V and J ends lost 6 bases and 9 bases, in that order; junction bases with no gene match: 5. Germline-derived CDR1 and CDR2 are SNHLY and FYNNEI. This CDR3 reads CASRSTGGFSPLHF. As DNA, the CDR3 is TGTGCCAGCAGGTCGACAGGGGGCTTTTCACCCCTCCACTTT.

This clonotype was seen a few times. The CDR3 nucleotides are TGTGCCAGCAGACGTAGCGGGAGAGATACGCAGTATTTT. Protein product: CASRRSGRDTQYF. This chain joins TRBV25-1 and TRBJ2-3; 9 bases match TRBD2. The J segment lost 5 bases and the V segment lost 6 bases, leaving 3 bases of the junction unmatched. The CDR3 is 13 residues long. Germline V gene sequence: CDR1 MGHDK, CDR2 SYGVNS.

CDR3 nucleotides: TGTGCCAGCTCAGTGACTAGCGGGAAATCCGGGTTCTTC. Amino acids: CASSVTSGKSGFF. The genes are TRBV18 and TRBJ2-1; 11 nucleotides agree with TRBD2. Per germline, CDR1 KGHSH and CDR2 LQKENI. This CDR3 is built from 13 residues. The J segment lost 15 bases and the V segment lost 5 bases, leaving 9 bases of the junction unmatched.

On this clonotype itself: This may arise from a read error, as a much more abundant clone is one base away. The CDR3 DNA reads as TGTGCCAGCATCTATAACAGGGACGAGCAGTACTTC. It is translated as CASIYNRDEQYF. V and J are TRBV12-3 or TRBV12-4 and TRBJ2-7; D is possibly TRBD1 (6 bases). The CDR3 length is 12 residues. V gave up 7 bases and J gave up 5 bases, with 12 bases separating them.

This clonotype was counted between two and nine times. The chain couples TRBV20-1 to TRBJ2-5; D is unresolved. Germline V gene lookup returns CDR1 DFQATT and CDR2 SNEGSKA (reference sequence). V lost 4 bases and J 5 bases, leaving 5 bases between the germline ends. There are 10 residues in the CDR3. The CDR3 DNA follows: TGCAGTGCTACCACCGAGACCCAGTACTTC. This sequence encodes CSATTETQYF.

This clonotype ranks as medium-sized. The chain uses TRBV19 and TRBJ2-7; D is perhaps TRBD1 (7 bases). Germline CDR1 and CDR2: LNHDA and SQIVND (reference sequence). Trimming took 3 bases from V and 4 from J, leaving 13 bases between them. The CDR3 runs to 14 residues. For the CDR3, the DNA is TGTGCCAGTAGTATGCGCCAGGGGGGTTACGAGCAGTACTTC. The encoded protein is CASSMRQGGYEQYF.

This clonotype was detected only a few times. V gene TRBV6-1 combines with J gene TRBJ1-1, with D hard to call. CDR3 length equals 12 residues. In germline, CDR1 is MNHNS, CDR2 SASEGT. The V end was cut by 8 bases, the J end by 5 bases, with 12 bases between. CDR3 DNA: TGTGCCAGCTCCCGGGTAGGGACTGAAGCTTTCTTT. The encoded protein is CASSRVGTEAFF.

This clonotype was seen at least ten times. The CDR3 DNA follows: TGTGCCAGCAGGGAAGCCGGGACAACTAATGAAAAACTGTTTTTT. Its translation: CASREAGTTNEKLFF. This chain uses TRBV28 with TRBJ1-4; D not resolved. Between the trimmed V and J ends, which lost 6 bases and 0 bases, there was a span of 11 bases. Germline assignment: CDR1 MDHEN and CDR2 SYDVKM. This CDR3 region has 15 residues.

This chain joins TRBV5-5 and TRBJ1-1; 8 bases match TRBD1. Germline CDR1 is SGHKS and CDR2 is YYEKEE (reference sequence). The CDR3 runs 12 residues. Trimming removed 0 bases from V and 12 bases from J; junction bases left unmatched: 4. The CDR3 bases are TGTGCCAGCAGCTTGGTGGACAGGGAACCTTTCTTT. Translating it yields CASSLVDREPFF.

The table lists this clonotype with a few counts. CDR3 in amino acids: CAWSVGQGARETQYF. Here the CDR3 DNA reads TGTGCCTGGAGTGTTGGGCAGGGGGCGCGAGAGACCCAGTACTTC. The genes are TRBV30 and TRBJ2-5, with 8 bases aligning to TRBD1. The germline V gene encodes CDR1 GTSNPN and CDR2 SVGIG (reference sequence). V was clipped by 0 bases and J by 4 bases; unmatched bases: 7. The CDR3 consists of 15 residues.